This TCR beta chain was captured in a study of blood T cell repertoires in COVID-19. In the study overall: T cells, B-cell-depleted T cells, or PBMCs provided the cDNA or gDNA that served as material.

Per the original data handling: Researchers report that nucleated cell counts were estimated from reference gene primer amplification. Measured with immunoSEQ multiplex PCR; TCRdb has only the in-frame clones, and not every one. V, J and clone size were drawn from that table, and D and trimming were deduced from the DNA. The table records 300,000 to 350,000 clones, around 90% of them present only once. The J segment lost 2 bases and the V segment lost 1 base, leaving 12 bases of the junction unmatched. The CDR3 runs 19 residues. Germline CDR1 and CDR2: LGHDT and YNNKEL (reference sequence). The V gene is TRBV3-1 (or the pseudogene TRBV3-2), the J gene TRBJ2-2, with 8 bases fitting TRBD1. Material: peripheral blood. The sequence was obtained from a man aged 30 to 39 with COVID-19, enrolled during active disease. This chain's CDR3 is CASSQVAGGVGSNTGELFF. Here the CDR3 DNA reads TGTGCCAGCAGCCAAGTCGCAGGGGGCGTTGGTTCCAACACCGGGGAGCTGTTTTTT.